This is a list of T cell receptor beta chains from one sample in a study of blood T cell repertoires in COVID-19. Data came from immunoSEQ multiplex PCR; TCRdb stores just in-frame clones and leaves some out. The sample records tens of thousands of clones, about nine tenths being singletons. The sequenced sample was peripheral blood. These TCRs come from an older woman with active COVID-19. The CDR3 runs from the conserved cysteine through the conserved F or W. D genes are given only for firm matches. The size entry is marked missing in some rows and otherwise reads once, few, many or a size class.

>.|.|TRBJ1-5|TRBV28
TGTGCCAGCAGTTTATACGGTAATAGCAATCAGCCCCAGCATTTT
CASSLYGNSNQPQHF
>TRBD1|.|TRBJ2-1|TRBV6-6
TGTGCCAGCAGTTGGGACAGCTCCAATGAGCAGTTCTTC
CASSWDSSNEQFF
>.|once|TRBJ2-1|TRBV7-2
TGTGCCAGCAGCTTATCGGGACACGTCAATGAGCAGTTCTTC
CASSLSGHVNEQFF
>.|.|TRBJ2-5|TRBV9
TGTGCCAGCAGCGCCCTGGAGGCCGGGGAGACCCAGTACTTC
CASSALEAGETQYF
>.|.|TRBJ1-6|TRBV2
TGTGCCTGTTTCCGGGTTCCAAATTCACCCCTCCACTTT
CACFRVPNSPLHF
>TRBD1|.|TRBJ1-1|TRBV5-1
TGCGCCAGCAGCCCCCGACAGGGATGGGGGACTGAAGCTTTCTTT
CASSPRQGWGTEAFF
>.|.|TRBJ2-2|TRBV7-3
TGTGCCAGCAGCTTAAACGGGGGGAACACCGGGGAGCTGTTTTTT
CASSLNGGNTGELFF
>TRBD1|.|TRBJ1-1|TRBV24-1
TGTGCCACCAGTGATCCGCGGACAGGGGGATTCACTGAAGCTTTCTTT
CATSDPRTGGFTEAFF
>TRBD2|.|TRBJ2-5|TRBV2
TGTGCCAGCAGTGGGGTCGGACTAGCGTTAGAGACCCAGTACTTC
CASSGVGLALETQYF
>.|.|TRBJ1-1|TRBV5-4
TGTGCCAGCAGCTTGACCGGGGGGGCTTACACTGAAGCTTTCTTT
CASSLTGGAYTEAFF
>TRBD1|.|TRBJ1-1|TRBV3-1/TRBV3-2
TGTGCCAGCAGCCGGCACCCACCGACAGGGGTCACGAACACTGAAGCTTTCTTT
CASSRHPPTGVTNTEAFF
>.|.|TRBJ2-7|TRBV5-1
TGCGCCAGCAGCTTGGGACAGGGACTCTCCTACGAGCAGTACTTC
CASSLGQGLSYEQYF
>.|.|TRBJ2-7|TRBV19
TGTGCCAGTAGTAGCCAAGCGGGCTTCTACGAGCAGTACTTC
CASSSQAGFYEQYF
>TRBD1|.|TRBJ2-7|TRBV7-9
TGTGCCAGCAGCCGGGGGACAGGTCCCGAGCAGTACTTC
CASSRGTGPEQYF
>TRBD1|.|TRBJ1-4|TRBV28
TGTGCCAGCAGTCTCCAGGGGGCGGGAGAAAAACTGTTTTTT
CASSLQGAGEKLFF
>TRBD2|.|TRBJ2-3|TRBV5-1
TGCGCCAGCAGAAGCGGGGGGGCCGCAGATACGCAGTATTTT
CASRSGGAADTQYF
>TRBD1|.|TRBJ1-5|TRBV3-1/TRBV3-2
TGTGCCAGCAGCCAACGTGGACAGGACAATCAGCCCCAGCATTTT
CASSQRGQDNQPQHF
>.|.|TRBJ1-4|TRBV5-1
TGCGCCAGCAGCCCAGGGACGACAGGTTATAATGAAAAACTGTTTTTT
CASSPGTTGYNEKLFF